The 10 T cell receptor beta chains below come from one sample, sequenced in a study of blood T cell repertoires in COVID-19. Data came from immunoSEQ multiplex PCR; TCRdb stores just in-frame clones and leaves some out. The sample shows hundreds of thousands of clones, about nine tenths of them seen only once. The sample taken for sequencing was peripheral blood. These receptors came from a woman aged 65 to 85 with COVID-19, enrolled during active disease.

The chain recombines TRBV11-2 with TRBJ1-3; D is ambiguous. The CDR3 is made up of 14 amino acids. The V gene's germline CDR1 is SGHAT and CDR2 FQNNGV. V lost 1 base and J lost 0, with 4 bases in between. CDR3 loop: CASSLGHSGNTIYF. CDR3 nucleotide sequence: TGTGCCAGCAGCTTAGGACACTCTGGAAACACCATATATTTT. Supplemented by reference TRBV11-2 and TRBJ1-3, the full variable domain reads EAGVAQSPRYKIIEKRQSVAFWCNPISGHATLYWYQQILGQGPKLLIQFQNNGVVDDSQLPKDRFSAERLKGVDSTLKIQPAKLEDSAVYLCASSLGHSGNTIYFGEGSWLTVV.

The genes are TRBV2 and TRBJ2-7, with D perhaps matching TRBD1 (6 bases). Trimming cost V 2 bases and J 2 bases, with 13 bases left between them. In germline, CDR1 is SNHLY, CDR2 FYNNEI. This CDR3 spans 15 amino acids. CDR3 sequence: CASSENLGGAYEQYF. In nucleotides, the CDR3 is TGTGCCAGCAGTGAAAACTTAGGGGGTGCCTACGAGCAGTACTTC.

This sequence joins TRBV9 and TRBJ2-3; 9 positions match TRBD2. The trim removed 0 bases at V and 6 bases at J, leaving 5 bases unmatched. The CDR3 sequence is 15 residues long. Per the germline V gene, CDR1 is SGDLS and CDR2 is YYNGEE. CDR3 sequence reads: CASSVVAGDIDTQYF. As DNA, the CDR3 is TGTGCCAGCAGCGTAGTAGCGGGGGACATCGATACGCAGTATTTT.

The CDR3 nucleotides read TGTGCCAGTATGGGCTCGGGAGGAAATAGCAATCAGCCCCAGCATTTT. Its translation: CASMGSGGNSNQPQHF. This chain connects TRBV19 to TRBJ1-5; no reliable D call. The germline V gene has CDR1 LNHDA and CDR2 SQIVND (reference sequence). The ends were cut back, 7 bases at V and 0 bases at J, with 16 bases in the middle. The CDR3 totals 16 residues.

The count of this clone is one. V gene TRBV28 combines with J gene TRBJ1-2; D perhaps matches TRBD1 (5 bases). The CDR3 spans 15 residues. V was trimmed by 2 bases and J by 5 bases, leaving 15 bases between them. Germline assignment: CDR1 MDHEN and CDR2 SYDVKM. The CDR3 spells CASSLEGAALYGYTF. Here the CDR3 DNA reads TGTGCCAGCAGTTTAGAAGGGGCTGCCCTTTATGGCTACACCTTC.

The chain carries TRBV6-6 and TRBJ1-2, with D possibly matching TRBD1 (5 bases). The germline CDR1 and CDR2 sequences are MNHNY and SVGAGI (reference sequence). There are 11 residues in the CDR3. Between the trimmed V and J ends, which lost 4 bases and 8 bases, there was a span of 8 bases. CDR3 loop: CASSSGSGYTF. For the CDR3, the DNA is TGTGCCAGCAGTTCAGGGTCAGGCTACACCTTC.

In regard to this clone: Within the sample, other DNA sequences also encode this same CDR3. This rearrangement joins TRBV29-1 to TRBJ1-1, with D hard to call. This CDR3 comprises 12 residues. Trimming stripped 4 bases from V and 1 base from J, with 7 bases between. Germline-derived CDR1 and CDR2 are SQVTM and ANQGSEA. CDR3 bases: TGCAGCGTTGTCGGCGGGAACACTGAAGCTTTCTTT. This encodes CSVVGGNTEAFF.

The chain employs TRBV2 and TRBJ1-5; D might be TRBD1 (5 bases). The germline gives CDR1 SNHLY, CDR2 FYNNEI. The V and J ends lost 7 bases and 2 bases respectively, with 12 bases between them. CDR3 length: 14 residues. The CDR3 spells CASKGLVGNQPQHF. The CDR3 DNA sequence: TGTGCCAGCAAGGGGCTTGTGGGCAATCAGCCCCAGCATTTT.

The chain links TRBV11-2 to TRBJ2-5; no definite D call. The length of the CDR3 is 12 residues. Trimming cost V 3 bases and J 5 bases, with 7 bases left between them. Germline V gene lookup returns CDR1 SGHAT and CDR2 FQNNGV. CDR3 sequence: CASSFPLETQYF. CDR3 in DNA: TGTGCCAGCAGCTTCCCTTTGGAGACCCAGTACTTC.

The rearrangement uses TRBV27 and TRBJ1-6; the D gene is possibly TRBD1 (5 bases). This CDR3 spans 16 amino acids. Trimming took 4 bases from V and 3 from J, leaving 13 bases between them. Germline V gene lookup returns CDR1 MNHEY and CDR2 SMNVEV (reference sequence). In nucleotides, the CDR3 is TGTGCCAGCAGTTCGACAGCTACGTTCTATAATTCACCCCTCCACTTT. Translated, it gives CASSSTATFYNSPLHF.